The 5 T cell receptor beta chains presented below share a single source sample, sequenced in a study of blood T cells in healthy people across ages. For the second PCR, which ran for about 7 to 11 cycles, a sample-barcoded 5' primer and a J-beta primer mix were used. TCRdb passed the 5' RACE reads through MiXCR, listing each CDR3 protein once. Of approximately 2,000,000 distinct CDR3 sequences in the sample, roughly two fifths were seen once. Sequencing used blood. The receptors stem from a human donor in good health.

The chain couples TRBV12-3 or TRBV12-4 to TRBJ1-4; no definite D call. The CDR3 is 12 residues long. V was clipped by 0 bases and J by 12 bases, with 8 bases between them. The DNA of the CDR3 is TGTGCCAGCAGTTTAGCGCTAAACGAACTGTTTTTT. It translates to CASSLALNELFF.

This chain uses TRBV6-6 with TRBJ1-5, with TRBD1 matching over 7 bases. CDR1 is MNHNY and CDR2 is SVGAGI in the germline V gene (reference sequence). The ends lost 6 bases at V and 0 bases at J; junction bases unmatched: 5. The CDR3 extends over 15 amino acids. The CDR3, as DNA: TGTGCCAGCAGACCTCAGGGGGATAGCAATCAGCCCCAGCATTTT. Translation: CASRPQGDSNQPQHF.

This clonotype was observed a handful of times. The V call is TRBV5-1, the J call TRBJ2-7; TRBD1 matches 12 bases. Germline CDR1 reads SGHRS; CDR2 reads YFSETQ. The junction had 7 bases not matched to a gene; V was cut back by 2 bases and J by 7 bases. This CDR3 region has 15 residues. As DNA, the CDR3 is TGCGCCAGCAGCTTCGGGACAGGGGGCTACAATGAGCAGTACTTC. This encodes CASSFGTGGYNEQYF.

The chain uses TRBV4-1 and TRBJ2-1; no firm D call. Deletions cut 1 base from V and 10 bases from J, with 14 bases between. The CDR3 covers 14 residues. CDR1 MGHRA and CDR2 YSYEKL come from the germline V gene. The CDR3 sequence is CASSQAPGLGEQFF. The CDR3 DNA reads TGCGCCAGCAGCCAAGCTCCCGGGCTGGGGGAGCAGTTCTTC.

The genes are TRBV6-2 or TRBV6-3 and TRBJ2-3; D is tentatively TRBD1 or TRBD2 (6 bases each). Germline V gives CDR1 MNHEY, CDR2 SVGEGT. The CDR3 has 14 residues. Trimming stripped 7 bases from V and 0 bases from J, with 11 bases between. The CDR3 coding sequence is TGTGCCAGCAAGAGGGGGGCTAGCACAGATACGCAGTATTTT. Translated, it gives CASKRGASTDTQYF.